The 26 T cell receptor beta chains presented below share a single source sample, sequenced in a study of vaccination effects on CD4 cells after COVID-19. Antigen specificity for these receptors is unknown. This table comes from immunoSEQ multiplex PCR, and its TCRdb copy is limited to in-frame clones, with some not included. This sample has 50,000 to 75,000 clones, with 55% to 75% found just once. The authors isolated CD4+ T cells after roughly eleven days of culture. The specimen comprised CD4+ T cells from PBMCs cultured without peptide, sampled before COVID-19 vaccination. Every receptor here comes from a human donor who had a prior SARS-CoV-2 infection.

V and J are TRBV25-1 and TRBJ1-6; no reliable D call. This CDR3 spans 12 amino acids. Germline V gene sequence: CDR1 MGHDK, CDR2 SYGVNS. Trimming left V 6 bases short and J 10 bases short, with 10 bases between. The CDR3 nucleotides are TGTGCCAGCAGCAATACATGGTCACCCCTCCACTTT. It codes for CASSNTWSPLHF. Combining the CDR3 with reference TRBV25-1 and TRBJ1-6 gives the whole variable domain EADIYQTPRYLVIGTGKKITLECSQTMGHDKMYWYQQDPGMELHLIHYSYGVNSTEKGDLSSESTVSRIRTEHFPLTLESARPSHTSQYLCASSNTWSPLHFGNGTRLTVT.

The CDR3 is CASSPYNEQFF. The CDR3 DNA reads as TGTGCCAGCTCACCTTACAATGAGCAGTTCTTC. The V call is TRBV18, the J call TRBJ2-1; unclear D gene. The CDR3 is 11 residues long. From germline, CDR1 is KGHSH and CDR2 LQKENI. With 3 bases removed from V and 4 bases from J, the gap between germline ends came to 1 base.

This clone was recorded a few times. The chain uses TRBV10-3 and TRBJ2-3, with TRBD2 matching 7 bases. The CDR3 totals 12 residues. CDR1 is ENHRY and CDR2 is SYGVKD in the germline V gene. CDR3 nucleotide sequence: TGTGCTGGGGGAGGGGACACAGATACGCAGTATTTT. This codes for CAGGGDTDTQYF.

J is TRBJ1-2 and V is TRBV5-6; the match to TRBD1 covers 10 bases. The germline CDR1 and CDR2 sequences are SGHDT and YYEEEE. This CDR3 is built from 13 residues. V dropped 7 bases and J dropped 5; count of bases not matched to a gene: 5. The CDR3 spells CASSDRGRYGYTF. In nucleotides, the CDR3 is TGTGCCAGCTCGGACAGGGGGAGATATGGCTACACCTTC.

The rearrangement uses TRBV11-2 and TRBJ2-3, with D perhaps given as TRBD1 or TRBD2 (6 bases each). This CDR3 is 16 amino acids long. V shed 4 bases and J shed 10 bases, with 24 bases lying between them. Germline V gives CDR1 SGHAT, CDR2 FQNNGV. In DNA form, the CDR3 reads TGTGCCAGCAGCTCCGGGGGCGCAGGCCTCCCTACATCGCAGTATTTT. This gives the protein CASSSGGAGLPTSQYF.

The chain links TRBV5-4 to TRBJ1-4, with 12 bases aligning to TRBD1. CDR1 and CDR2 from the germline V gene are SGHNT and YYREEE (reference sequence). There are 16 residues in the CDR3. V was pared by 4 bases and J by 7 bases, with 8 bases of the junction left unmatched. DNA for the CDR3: TGTGCCAGCAGCGTACCCGGGGACAGGGGGCTTGAAAAACTGTTTTTT. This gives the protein CASSVPGDRGLEKLFF.

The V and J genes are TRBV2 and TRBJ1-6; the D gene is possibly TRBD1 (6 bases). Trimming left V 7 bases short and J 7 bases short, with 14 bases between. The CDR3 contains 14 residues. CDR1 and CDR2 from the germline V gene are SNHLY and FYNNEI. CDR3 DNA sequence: TGTGCCAGCACGTTGGGGGCCTGGAATTCACCCCTCCACTTT. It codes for CASTLGAWNSPLHF.

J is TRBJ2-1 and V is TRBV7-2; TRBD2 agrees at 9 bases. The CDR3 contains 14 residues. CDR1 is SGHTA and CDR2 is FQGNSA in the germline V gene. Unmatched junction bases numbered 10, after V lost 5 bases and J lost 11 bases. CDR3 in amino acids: CASSPGIAGVKQFF. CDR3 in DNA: TGTGCCAGCAGCCCCGGGATAGCGGGAGTTAAGCAGTTCTTC.

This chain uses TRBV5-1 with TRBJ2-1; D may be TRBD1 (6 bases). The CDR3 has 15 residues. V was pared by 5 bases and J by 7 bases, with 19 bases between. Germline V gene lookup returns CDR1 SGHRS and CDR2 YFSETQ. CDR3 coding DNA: TGCGCCAGCAGATCCCTGGTAGAGGGGGATAATGAGCAGTTCTTC. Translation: CASRSLVEGDNEQFF. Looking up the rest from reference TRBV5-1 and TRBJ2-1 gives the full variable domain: KAGVTQTPRYLIKTRGQQVTLSCSPISGHRSVSWYQQTPGQGLQFLFEYFSETQRNKGNFPGRFSGRQFSNSRSEMNVSTLELGDSALYLCASRSLVEGDNEQFFGPGTRLTVL.

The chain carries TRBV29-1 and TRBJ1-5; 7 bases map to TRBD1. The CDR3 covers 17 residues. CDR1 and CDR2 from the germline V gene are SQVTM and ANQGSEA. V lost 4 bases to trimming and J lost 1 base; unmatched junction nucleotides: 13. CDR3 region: CSVAPRDSSKSNQPQHF. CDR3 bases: TGCAGCGTTGCCCCCCGGGACAGTAGTAAGAGCAATCAGCCCCAGCATTTT.

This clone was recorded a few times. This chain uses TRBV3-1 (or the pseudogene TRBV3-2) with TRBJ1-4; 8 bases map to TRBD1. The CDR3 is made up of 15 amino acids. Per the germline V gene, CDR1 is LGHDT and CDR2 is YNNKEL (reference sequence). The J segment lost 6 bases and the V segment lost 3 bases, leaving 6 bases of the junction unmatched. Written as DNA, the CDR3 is TGTGCCAGCAGCCAGGGACAGGCAGGGGATGAAAAACTGTTTTTT. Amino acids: CASSQGQAGDEKLFF.

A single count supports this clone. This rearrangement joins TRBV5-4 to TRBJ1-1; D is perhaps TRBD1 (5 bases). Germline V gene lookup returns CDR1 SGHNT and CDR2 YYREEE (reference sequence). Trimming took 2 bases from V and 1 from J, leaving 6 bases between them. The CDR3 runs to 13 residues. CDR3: CASSFTGNTEAFF. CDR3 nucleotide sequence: TGTGCCAGCAGCTTTACAGGGAACACTGAAGCTTTCTTT.

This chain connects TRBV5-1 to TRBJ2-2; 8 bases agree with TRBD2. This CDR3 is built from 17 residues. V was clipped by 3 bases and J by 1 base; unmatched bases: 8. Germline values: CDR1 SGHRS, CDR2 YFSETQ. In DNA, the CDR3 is TGCGCCAGCAGCTGGGAGGGTCTAGCGGGGAACACCGGGGAGCTGTTTTTT. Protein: CASSWEGLAGNTGELFF.

The CDR3 here is CATSDLLTLNTGELFF. CDR3 DNA sequence: TGTGCCACCAGTGATTTGCTGACTCTGAACACCGGGGAGCTGTTTTTT. V usage is TRBV24-1 and J usage is TRBJ2-2; D remains unclear. The V gene lost 0 bases and the J gene lost 1 base, with 8 bases spanning the gap. Germline V gene sequence: CDR1 KGHDR, CDR2 SFDVKD. The CDR3 contains 16 residues.

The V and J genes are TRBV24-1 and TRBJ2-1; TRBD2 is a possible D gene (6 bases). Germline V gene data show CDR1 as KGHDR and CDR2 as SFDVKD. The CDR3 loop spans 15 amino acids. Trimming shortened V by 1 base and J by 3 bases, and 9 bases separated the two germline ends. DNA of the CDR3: TGTGCCACCAGTGATTTATCGGGAGACTACAATGAGCAGTTCTTC. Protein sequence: CATSDLSGDYNEQFF.

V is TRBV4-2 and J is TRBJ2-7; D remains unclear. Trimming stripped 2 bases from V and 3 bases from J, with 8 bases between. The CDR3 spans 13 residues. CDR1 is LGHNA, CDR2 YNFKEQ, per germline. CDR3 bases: TGTGCCAGCAGCCAAAGGGTGGACTACGAGCAGTACTTC. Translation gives CASSQRVDYEQYF.

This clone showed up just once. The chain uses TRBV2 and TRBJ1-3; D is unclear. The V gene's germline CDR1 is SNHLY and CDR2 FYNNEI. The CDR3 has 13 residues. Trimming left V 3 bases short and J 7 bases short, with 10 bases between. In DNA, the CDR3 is TGTGCCAGCAGTGATCCCGGGAAGAACACCATATATTTT. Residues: CASSDPGKNTIYF.

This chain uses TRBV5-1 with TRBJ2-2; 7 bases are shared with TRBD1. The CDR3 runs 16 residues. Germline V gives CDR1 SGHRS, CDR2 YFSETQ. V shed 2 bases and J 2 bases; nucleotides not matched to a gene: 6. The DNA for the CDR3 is TGCGCCAGCAGCTTTATCAGGGGGAGCAACACCGGGGAGCTGTTTTTT. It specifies CASSFIRGSNTGELFF.

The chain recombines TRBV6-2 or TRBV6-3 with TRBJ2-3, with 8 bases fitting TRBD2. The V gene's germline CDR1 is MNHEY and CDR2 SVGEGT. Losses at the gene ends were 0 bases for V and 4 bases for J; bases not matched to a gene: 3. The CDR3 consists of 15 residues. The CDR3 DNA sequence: TGTGCCAGCAGTTACTCCGCTAGCGGGCCAGATACGCAGTATTTT. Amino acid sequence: CASSYSASGPDTQYF.

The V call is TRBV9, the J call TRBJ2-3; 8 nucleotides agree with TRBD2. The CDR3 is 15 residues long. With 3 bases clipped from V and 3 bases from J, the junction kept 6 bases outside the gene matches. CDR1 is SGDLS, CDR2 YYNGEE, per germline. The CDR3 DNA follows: TGTGCCAGCAGCGCCCGGCGGGAGGAGACAGATACGCAGTATTTT. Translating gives CASSARREETDTQYF.

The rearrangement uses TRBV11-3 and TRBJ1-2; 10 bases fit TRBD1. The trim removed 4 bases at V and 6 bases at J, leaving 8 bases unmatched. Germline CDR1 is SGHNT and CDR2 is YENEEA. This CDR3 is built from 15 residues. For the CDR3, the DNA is TGTGCCAGCAGCTCACGACAGGGGGCGGCTGATGGCTACACCTTC. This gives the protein CASSSRQGAADGYTF.

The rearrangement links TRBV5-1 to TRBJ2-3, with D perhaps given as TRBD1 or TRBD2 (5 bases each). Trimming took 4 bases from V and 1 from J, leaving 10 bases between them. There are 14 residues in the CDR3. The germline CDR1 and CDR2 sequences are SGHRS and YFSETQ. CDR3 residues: CASSPGAGTDTQYF. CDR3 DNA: TGCGCCAGCAGCCCCGGGGCGGGCACAGATACGCAGTATTTT.

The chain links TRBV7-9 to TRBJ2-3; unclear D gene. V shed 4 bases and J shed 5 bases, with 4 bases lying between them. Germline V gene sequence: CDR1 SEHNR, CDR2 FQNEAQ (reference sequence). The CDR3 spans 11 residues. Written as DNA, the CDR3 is TGTGCCAGCAGCTCTAAAGATACGCAGTATTTT. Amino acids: CASSSKDTQYF. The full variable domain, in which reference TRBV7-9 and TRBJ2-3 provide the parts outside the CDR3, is DTGVSQNPRHKITKRGQNVTFRCDPISEHNRLYWYRQTLGQGPEFLTYFQNEAQLEKSRLLSDRFSAERPKGSFSTLEIQRTEQGDSAMYLCASSSKDTQYFGPGTRLTVL.

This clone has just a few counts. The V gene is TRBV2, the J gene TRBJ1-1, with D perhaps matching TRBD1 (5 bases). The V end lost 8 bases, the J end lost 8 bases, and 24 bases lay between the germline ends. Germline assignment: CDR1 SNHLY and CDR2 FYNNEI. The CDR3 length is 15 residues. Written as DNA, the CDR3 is TGTGCCAGCCAACCCTATGGGGCAGGGTTCACCGAAGCTTTCTTT. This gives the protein CASQPYGAGFTEAFF.

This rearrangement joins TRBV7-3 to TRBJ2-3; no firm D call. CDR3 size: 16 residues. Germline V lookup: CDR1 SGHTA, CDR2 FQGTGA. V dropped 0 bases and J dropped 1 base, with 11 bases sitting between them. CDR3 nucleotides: TGTGCCAGCAGCTTAACGATTAGCATCGGCACAGATACGCAGTATTTT. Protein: CASSLTISIGTDTQYF.

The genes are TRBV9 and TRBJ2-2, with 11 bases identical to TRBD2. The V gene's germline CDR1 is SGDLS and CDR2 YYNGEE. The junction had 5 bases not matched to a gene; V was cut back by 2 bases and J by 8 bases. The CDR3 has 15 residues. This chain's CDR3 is CASSVYSGGAGELFF. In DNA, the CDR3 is TGTGCCAGCAGCGTTTATAGCGGGGGGGCTGGGGAGCTGTTTTTT.